One sample yielded the 6 T cell receptor beta chains listed below, sequenced in a study of blood T cells in healthy people across ages. Sample-barcoded 5' priming and a J-beta primer mix drove a second PCR of 7 to 11 cycles. MiXCR, run by TCRdb on the 5' RACE reads, gives a single entry per CDR3 protein. The repertoire holds some 1.7 million distinct CDR3 sequences, with 28% as singletons. Source material: blood. The source of these receptors is a woman aged 25 to 39 in good health.

The chain links TRBV20-1 to TRBJ2-1; tentatively, D is TRBD2 (6 bases). V gave up 3 bases and J gave up 8 bases, with 8 bases separating them. Germline V gene sequence: CDR1 DFQATT, CDR2 SNEGSKA (reference sequence). This CDR3 is 11 amino acids long. CDR3 protein: CSARRGYEQFF. CDR3 sequence (DNA): TGCAGTGCTAGGCGGGGTTATGAGCAGTTCTTC.

This clonotype occurred many times. The chain employs TRBV5-1 and TRBJ2-5; D gene ambiguous. The CDR3 sequence is 15 residues long. Germline assignment: CDR1 SGHRS and CDR2 YFSETQ. The germline V and J ends were trimmed by 5 bases and 1 base, with 15 bases remaining between them. This CDR3 reads CASRSLRSGQETQYF. Here the CDR3 DNA reads TGCGCCAGCAGATCCCTTAGATCGGGCCAAGAGACCCAGTACTTC.

With respect to this clonotype: Since a much larger clone is just one base distant, this may be a read error. This chain connects TRBV28 to TRBJ2-4; 7 bases map to TRBD1. Judging by the DNA end, TRBJ2-7 fits better; the J call may be wrong. Germline CDR1 MDHEN, CDR2 SYDVKM. The CDR3 loop spans 15 amino acids. CDR3 in amino acids: CASSLSRDRRYEQYF. The CDR3, as DNA: TGTGCCAGCAGTTTGAGCAGGGACAGACGCTACGAGCAGTACTTC.

At least ten counts were recorded for this clonotype. The chain carries TRBV20-1 and TRBJ1-2; D not certain. Germline V CDR1 and CDR2: DFQATT, SNEGSKA (reference sequence). This CDR3 has 12 residues. V lost 4 bases and J 7 bases, leaving 13 bases between the germline ends. This CDR3 reads CSANSGAGGYTF. The CDR3 DNA reads as TGCAGTGCTAATTCTGGCGCTGGTGGCTACACCTTC.

This clonotype has ten or more counts. The chain links TRBV12-3 or TRBV12-4 to TRBJ1-2; 7 positions agree with TRBD1. The CDR3 sequence is 11 residues long. J was trimmed by 10 bases and V by 5 bases; bases with no gene match: 4. The CDR3 coding sequence is TGTGCCAGCAGTGGTACAGGGGACTACACCTTC. Translated: CASSGTGDYTF.

As to this clonotype: A much larger clone sits a single nucleotide away, making a read error possible. The gene calls are TRBV4-3 and TRBJ1-2, with unresolved D. Trimming left V 0 bases short and J 4 bases short, with 9 bases between. Per the germline V gene, CDR1 is LGHNA and CDR2 is YSLEER. This CDR3 contains 14 residues. DNA of the CDR3: TGCGCCAGCAGCCAAGAGACGAGTCCCTATGGCTACACCTTC. Translating it yields CASSQETSPYGYTF.